This T cell receptor beta chain is from a study of blood T cell repertoires in COVID-19. Study-wide context: COVID-19 samples, acute and convalescent, were from the United States, Italy and Spain. Sources were T cells, B-cell-depleted T cells, or PBMCs; the material itself was cDNA or gDNA.

This CDR3 spans 13 amino acids. Trimming took 2 bases from V and 3 from J, leaving 5 bases between them. Followed over time, Seattle patients had been enrolled while infection was active. Original processing notes: Cell counts per sample came from amplifying reference gene primers. The protocol was immunoSEQ multiplex PCR, while the TCRdb copy is restricted to in-frame clones and leaves out a portion. V, J and clone size derive from that table, while D and trimming were established from the DNA sequence. The profile covers 450,000 or so clones, with about 91% appearing a single time and 0.8% to 0.9% taken by the ten largest.

Sequencing was carried out using peripheral blood. The origin of this receptor is a man aged 18 to 29 with COVID-19, enrolled during active disease. This chain joins TRBV12-3 or TRBV12-4 and TRBJ2-1, with D hard to call. CDR3 residues: CASSLLVYNEQFF. The CDR3 coding sequence is TGTGCCAGCAGTTTACTCGTCTACAATGAGCAGTTCTTC.